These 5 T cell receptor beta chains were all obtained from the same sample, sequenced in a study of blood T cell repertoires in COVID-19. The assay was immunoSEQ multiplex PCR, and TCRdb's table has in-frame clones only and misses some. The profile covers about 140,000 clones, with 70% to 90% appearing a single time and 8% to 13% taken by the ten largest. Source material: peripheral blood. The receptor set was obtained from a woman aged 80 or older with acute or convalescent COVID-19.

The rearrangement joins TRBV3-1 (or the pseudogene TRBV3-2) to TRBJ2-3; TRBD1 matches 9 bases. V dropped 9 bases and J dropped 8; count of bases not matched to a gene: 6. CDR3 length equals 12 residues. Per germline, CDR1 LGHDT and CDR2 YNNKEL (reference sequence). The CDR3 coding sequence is TGTGCCAGTTCACAGGGGGCAAGTACGCAGTATTTT. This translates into CASSQGASTQYF.

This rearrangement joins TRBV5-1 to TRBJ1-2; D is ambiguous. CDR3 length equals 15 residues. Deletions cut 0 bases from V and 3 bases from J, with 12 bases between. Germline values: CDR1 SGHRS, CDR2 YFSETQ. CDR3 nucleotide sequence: TGCGCCAGCAGCTTGGTTGGAGACTTCGACTATGGCTACACCTTC. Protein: CASSLVGDFDYGYTF.

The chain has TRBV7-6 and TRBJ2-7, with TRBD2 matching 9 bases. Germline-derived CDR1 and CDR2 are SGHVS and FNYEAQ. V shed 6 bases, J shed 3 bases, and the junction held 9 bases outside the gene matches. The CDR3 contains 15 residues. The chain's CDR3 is CASSSGLALVYEQYF. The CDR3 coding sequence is TGTGCCAGCAGTTCCGGACTAGCGTTGGTCTACGAGCAGTACTTC.

CDR3 in amino acids: CASRALGGYTDTQYF. The DNA of the CDR3 is TGTGCCAGCAGAGCGCTGGGCGGGTACACAGATACGCAGTATTTT. The rearrangement joins TRBV7-2 to TRBJ2-3, with a tentative D call TRBD2 (5 bases). The CDR3 length is 15 residues. CDR1 and CDR2 (germline): SGHTA, FQGNSA. The V end was cut by 6 bases, the J end by 2 bases, with 15 bases between.

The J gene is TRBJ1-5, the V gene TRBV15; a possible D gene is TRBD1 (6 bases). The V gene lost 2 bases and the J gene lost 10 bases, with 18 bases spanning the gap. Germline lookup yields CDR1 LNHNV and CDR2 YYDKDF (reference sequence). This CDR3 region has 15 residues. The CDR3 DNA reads TGTGCCACCAGCAGACCCGACAGGTCCTTCGGACCCCAGCATTTT. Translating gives CATSRPDRSFGPQHF.